This paragraph covers one T cell receptor (beta chain) sequence. In terms of age and location, participants ranged from roughly 18 to 90 years and lived in about two dozen US areas. This entry is derived from a study of blood T cell repertoires in COVID-19. Across the whole study: Samples representing acute and convalescent COVID-19 were sourced from the United States, Italy and Spain.

V dropped 6 bases and J dropped 4; count of bases not matched to a gene: 2. CDR3 size: 11 residues. The germline V gene encodes CDR1 DFQATT and CDR2 SNEGSKA (reference sequence). Methods used by the authors: Using reference gene primer amplification, nucleated cell counts were estimated. Assay: immunoSEQ multiplex PCR; the TCRdb copy retains only in-frame clones and omits some. Clone size and V and J calls were adopted from that table, with D and trimming inferred from the DNA. The sample includes about 210,000 clones, 85% to 90% of them seen just once. Material: PBMCs or T cells enriched from blood (not recorded which). This rearrangement joins TRBV20-1 to TRBJ2-5; 7 bases agree with TRBD2. This receptor was obtained from a man aged 25-45 years who had recovered from COVID-19. The CDR3 region is CSAKRGETQYF. The CDR3 DNA follows: TGCAGTGCCAAGCGGGGAGAGACCCAGTACTTC.